These T cell receptor beta chains were read from a single sample in a study of identical twins. In TCRdb, the 5' RACE reads were re-called with MiXCR into one record per CDR3 protein. Of some 270,000 distinct CDR3 sequences detected, around 8.3% appear once; the ten largest clones hold less than 4%. This sample also appeared in a second study, on yellow fever vaccine responses in identical twins.

The sequenced sample consisted of CD8+ T cells sorted from blood. These receptors were collected from a woman aged 18-29 years in good health. The CDR3 runs from the conserved cysteine through the conserved F or W. The D gene is left open where the match is weak. For some rows the clone size is stated as once, few or many, or as a class when expanded; others skip it.

TRBD2	few	TRBV12-3/TRBV12-4	13	TRBJ2-1	CASSLLTSGVGFF	TGTGCCAGCAGTTTGTTGACTAGCGGGGTGGGGTTCTTC
NA	many	TRBV12-3/TRBV12-4	15	TRBJ2-2	CASSFFSSNTGELFF	TGTGCCAGCAGTTTCTTTTCGTCCAACACCGGGGAGCTGTTTTTT
NA	NA	TRBV4-2	16	TRBJ2-1	CASSPISGTFYNEQFF	TGTGCCAGCAGCCCGATTAGCGGAACCTTCTACAATGAGCAGTTCTTC
TRBD1	many	TRBV7-9	15	TRBJ2-5	CASSHRDRDQETQYF	TGTGCCAGCAGCCACCGGGACAGGGATCAAGAGACCCAGTACTTC
NA	few	TRBV27	13	TRBJ2-7	CASSLSGGGEQYF	TGTGCCAGCAGTTTATCGGGGGGCGGCGAGCAGTACTTC
TRBD2	many	TRBV4-3	16	TRBJ2-1	CASSPGLAGLYNEQFF	TGCGCCAGCAGCCCTGGACTAGCGGGACTGTACAATGAGCAGTTCTTC
NA	NA	TRBV27	16	TRBJ1-4	CASSLYPGVTNEKLFF	TGTGCCAGCAGTTTGTACCCAGGAGTGACTAATGAAAAACTGTTTTTT
NA	many	TRBV5-1	14	TRBJ2-5	CASSLGSIQETQYF	TGCGCCAGCAGCTTGGGATCGATCCAAGAGACCCAGTACTTC
TRBD2	many	TRBV5-6	18	TRBJ2-2	CASSLALLGRGAAGELFF	TGTGCCAGCAGCTTGGCCCTTCTGGGGCGGGGGGCCGCCGGGGAGCTGTTTTTT
NA	NA	TRBV7-6	18	TRBJ2-6	CASSPRGGVISGANVLTF	TGTGCCAGCAGCCCCCGAGGAGGGGTAATCTCTGGGGCCAACGTCCTGACTTTC
NA	many	TRBV28	15	TRBJ1-1	CASSLLVGKVTEAFF	TGTGCCAGCAGTTTATTGGTAGGGAAGGTTACTGAAGCTTTCTTT
NA	NA	TRBV7-9	13	TRBJ2-2	CASSAITRRELFF	TGTGCCAGCAGCGCAATCACTAGAAGGGAGCTGTTTTTT
NA	NA	TRBV2	14	TRBJ2-1	CASRAGLGANEQFF	TGTGCCAGCAGAGCCGGGCTTGGGGCCAATGAGCAGTTCTTC
TRBD2	once	TRBV3-1	17	TRBJ2-2	CASSQGTAGFNTGELFF	TGTGCCAGCAGCCAAGGTACAGCGGGGTTCAACACCGGGGAGCTGTTTTTT
NA	many	TRBV4-3	14	TRBJ1-1	CASSQALQGPEAFF	TGCGCCAGCAGCCAAGCGCTACAGGGTCCTGAAGCTTTCTTT
NA	many	TRBV6-2/TRBV6-3	13	TRBJ1-5	CASSYESNQPQHF	TGTGCCAGCAGTTACGAGAGCAATCAGCCCCAGCATTTT
NA	few	TRBV5-6	15	TRBJ2-1	CASSGNHSSYNEQFF	TGTGCCAGCAGCGGGAACCATAGCTCCTACAATGAGCAGTTCTTC
NA	many	TRBV6-2/TRBV6-3	14	TRBJ2-3	CASSGWGVTDTQYF	TGTGCCAGCAGCGGGTGGGGGGTCACAGATACGCAGTATTTT
NA	many	TRBV25-1	15	TRBJ2-3	CASIGRENRADTQYF	TGTGCCAGCATTGGACGGGAAAATAGAGCAGATACGCAGTATTTT
TRBD1	many	TRBV7-9	15	TRBJ2-5	CASSLVTGVQETQYF	TGTGCCAGCAGCCTAGTGACAGGGGTCCAAGAGACCCAGTACTTC
TRBD2	few	TRBV20-1	15	TRBJ2-2	CSARLAGADTGELFF	TGCAGTGCAAGACTAGCGGGAGCGGACACCGGGGAGCTGTTTTTT
NA	few	TRBV29-1	13	TRBJ1-1	CSVEGYLNTEAFF	TGCAGCGTTGAGGGGTACTTAAACACTGAAGCTTTCTTT
TRBD2	few	TRBV27	15	TRBJ2-2	CASRGTGGYTGELFF	TGTGCCAGCAGAGGAACGGGGGGGTATACCGGGGAGCTGTTTTTT
NA	NA	TRBV6-5	13	TRBJ2-4	CASSYGSKNIQYF	TGTGCCAGCAGTTACGGGAGCAAAAACATTCAGTACTTC
NA	NA	TRBV6-5	14	TRBJ2-7	CASSYSAPSHEQYF	TGTGCCAGCAGTTACTCGGCCCCTAGTCACGAGCAGTACTTC